Presented here are 18 T cell receptor beta chains from one specimen sequenced in a study of shared clonotypes between healthy human individuals. The protocol was immunoSEQ multiplex PCR, while the TCRdb copy is restricted to in-frame clones and leaves out a portion. The sample records about 2 million clones, just under 95% being singletons. Cells designated naive CD8 were CD45RO-negative and were positively selected for CCR7, with terminally differentiated effector memory CD45RA+ cells excluded. Sequencing was done on a sample of naive CD8+ T cells sorted from blood. All receptors derive from a man in his late teens or twenties in good health.

This chain connects TRBV7-9 to TRBJ1-2; D is uncertain. Trimming shortened V by 4 bases and J by 1 base, and 13 bases separated the two germline ends. Germline assignment: CDR1 SEHNR and CDR2 FQNEAQ (reference sequence). The CDR3 runs 15 residues. The CDR3 is CASSSTGGVNYGYTF. The CDR3 region has the DNA TGTGCCAGCAGCTCAACGGGTGGGGTTAACTATGGCTACACCTTC.

The chain employs TRBV19 and TRBJ2-5, with no clear D. Germline V CDR1 and CDR2: LNHDA, SQIVND (reference sequence). V lost 5 bases and J 2 bases, leaving 9 bases between the germline ends. The CDR3 totals 13 residues. The CDR3 DNA reads TGTGCCAGTAGTGTGATCAGTCAAGAGACCCAGTACTTC. Amino acids: CASSVISQETQYF.

This clone was recorded once. J is TRBJ1-4 and V is TRBV5-4, with D perhaps matching TRBD1 (6 bases). Germline CDR1 reads SGHNT; CDR2 reads YYREEE (reference sequence). V dropped 0 bases and J dropped 8 bases, with 11 bases sitting between them. CDR3 length: 14 amino acids. CDR3 residues: CASSLGQVGEKLFF. Here the CDR3 DNA reads TGTGCCAGCAGCTTGGGACAGGTGGGGGAAAAACTGTTTTTT.

The chain employs TRBV11-3 and TRBJ1-2; D not resolved. Germline V gene data show CDR1 as SGHNT and CDR2 as YENEEA. Trimming left V 0 bases short and J 1 base short, with 12 bases between. The CDR3 extends over 16 amino acids. As DNA, the CDR3 is TGTGCCAGCAGCTTAGATCCGAGAGGAAATAACTATGGCTACACCTTC. Translation gives CASSLDPRGNNYGYTF.

The gene calls are TRBV19 and TRBJ2-2; unclear D gene. Per germline, CDR1 LNHDA and CDR2 SQIVND (reference sequence). The CDR3 totals 16 residues. V was shortened by 0 bases and J by 6 bases, with 14 bases between the two germline ends. CDR3 in amino acids: CASSIEPPRVAGELFF. CDR3 DNA: TGTGCCAGTAGTATAGAACCCCCCAGAGTGGCCGGGGAGCTGTTTTTT.

The V gene is TRBV2, the J gene TRBJ2-7, with no clear D. The CDR3 has 14 residues. Germline V gene lookup returns CDR1 SNHLY and CDR2 FYNNEI. V gave up 2 bases and J gave up 5 bases, with 13 bases separating them. The DNA of the CDR3 is TGTGCCAGCAGTGAATTGGCAGGAAAACACGAGCAGTACTTC. Residues: CASSELAGKHEQYF.

This rearrangement joins TRBV29-1 to TRBJ2-1; TRBD1 matches at 8 bases. The CDR3 covers 15 residues. Germline CDR1 reads SQVTM; CDR2 reads ANQGSEA. With 6 bases clipped from V and 7 bases from J, the junction kept 14 bases outside the gene matches. CDR3 protein: CSVHGGQDLRNEQFF. Written as DNA, the CDR3 is TGCAGCGTCCACGGGGGACAGGATCTGAGGAATGAGCAGTTCTTC.

The chain is built from TRBV7-9 and TRBJ1-6; no firm D call. V lost 2 bases to trimming and J lost 10 bases, with 12 bases between them. CDR3 length: 14 amino acids. CDR1 and CDR2 from the germline V gene are SEHNR and FQNEAQ (reference sequence). For the CDR3, the DNA is TGTGCCAGCAGCTTAAAGTCCGGTGACTCACCCCTCCACTTT. Protein: CASSLKSGDSPLHF. Looking up the rest from reference TRBV7-9 and TRBJ1-6 gives the full variable domain: DTGVSQNPRHKITKRGQNVTFRCDPISEHNRLYWYRQTLGQGPEFLTYFQNEAQLEKSRLLSDRFSAERPKGSFSTLEIQRTEQGDSAMYLCASSLKSGDSPLHFGNGTRLTVT.

This clone was recorded only once. V and J are TRBV5-1 and TRBJ2-7; D remains unclear. Between the trimmed V and J ends, which lost 0 bases and 2 bases, there was a span of 18 bases. This CDR3 is 17 amino acids long. Germline lookup yields CDR1 SGHRS and CDR2 YFSETQ. CDR3 sequence reads: CASSLASTKEWTYEQYF. In DNA, the CDR3 is TGCGCCAGCAGCTTGGCTTCTACCAAGGAATGGACCTACGAGCAGTACTTC.

In its sample, this clone was seen once. The rearrangement joins TRBV5-8 to TRBJ2-1, with D possibly matching TRBD1 (6 bases). The CDR3 totals 14 residues. Germline CDR1 is SGHTS and CDR2 is YDEGEE. V was pared by 7 bases and J by 5 bases, with 16 bases between. The CDR3 DNA reads TGTGCCAGCTCTATTCAGGGGTATGACAATGAGCAGTTCTTC. This encodes CASSIQGYDNEQFF. Drawing the rest from reference TRBV5-8 and TRBJ2-1, the complete variable domain is EAGVTQSPTHLIKTRGQQATLRCSPISGHTSVYWYQQALGLGLQFLLWYDEGEERNRGNFPPRFSGRQFPNYSSELNVNALELEDSALYLCASSIQGYDNEQFFGPGTRLTVL.

The CDR3 sequence is CASMTFGIGNEQFF. The CDR3 DNA reads TGTGCCAGCATGACGTTCGGGATAGGCAATGAGCAGTTCTTC. The chain recombines TRBV27 with TRBJ2-1, with D perhaps TRBD2 (5 bases). This CDR3 spans 14 amino acids. The germline CDR1 and CDR2 sequences are MNHEY and SMNVEV (reference sequence). V lost 7 bases, J lost 6 bases, and 16 bases lay in between.

The sample holds one count of this clone. This chain uses TRBV7-6 with TRBJ2-1; 8 bases line up with TRBD2. This CDR3 spans 14 amino acids. Germline V gene lookup returns CDR1 SGHVS and CDR2 FNYEAQ. The V and J ends lost 5 bases and 9 bases, in that order; junction bases with no gene match: 9. This CDR3 reads CASSPPAGGGEQFF. As DNA, the CDR3 is TGTGCCAGCAGCCCCCCGGCGGGGGGCGGTGAGCAGTTCTTC.

The rearrangement uses TRBV5-4 and TRBJ2-5, with a weak D call TRBD2 (6 bases). The CDR3 has 12 residues. The V gene's germline CDR1 is SGHNT and CDR2 YYREEE (reference sequence). V was shortened by 9 bases and J by 5 bases, with 14 bases between the two germline ends. CDR3 in DNA: TGTGCCACCACCGGCGGAGGGGAGACCCAGTACTTC. This gives the protein CATTGGGETQYF. The full variable domain, in which reference TRBV5-4 and TRBJ2-5 provide the parts outside the CDR3, is ETGVTQSPTHLIKTRGQQVTLRCSSQSGHNTVSWYQQALGQGPQFIFQYYREEENGRGNFPPRFSGLQFPNYSSELNVNALELDDSALYLCATTGGGETQYFGPGTRLLVL.

CDR3 nucleotides: TGTGCCAGTATTTCAGGGTCTACTGAAGCTTTCTTT. Amino acids: CASISGSTEAFF. This chain links TRBV19 with TRBJ1-1; tentatively, D is TRBD1 (5 bases). The length of the CDR3 is 12 residues. The V end lost 7 bases, the J end lost 5 bases, and 11 bases lay between the germline ends. Germline V gives CDR1 LNHDA, CDR2 SQIVND (reference sequence).

This sequence joins TRBV7-9 and TRBJ1-4; D not resolved. The CDR3 is made up of 14 amino acids. Trimming took 5 bases from V and 7 from J, leaving 14 bases between them. Germline V gives CDR1 SEHNR, CDR2 FQNEAQ (reference sequence). The chain's CDR3 is CASSHLRFGEKLFF. CDR3 bases: TGTGCCAGCAGCCACCTAAGGTTCGGTGAAAAACTGTTTTTT.

The gene calls are TRBV10-3 and TRBJ2-2; TRBD2 might be the D (6 bases). CDR1 is ENHRY, CDR2 SYGVKD, per germline. V lost 3 bases and J lost 8, with 13 bases in between. The CDR3 loop spans 14 amino acids. CDR3 sequence: CAISELAGLGELFF. CDR3 DNA: TGTGCCATCAGTGAACTAGCAGGGTTGGGGGAGCTGTTTTTT.

The rearrangement joins TRBV2 to TRBJ2-7, with 10 bases aligning to TRBD1. Per germline, CDR1 SNHLY and CDR2 FYNNEI. V lost 10 bases and J lost 3; bases outside the gene matches: 3. The CDR3 totals 12 residues. The CDR3 DNA sequence: TGTGCCATCGGACAGGGGGACTACGAGCAGTACTTC. Translated: CAIGQGDYEQYF.

This clone appeared once. The chain couples TRBV6-5 to TRBJ2-1, with D possibly being TRBD1 or TRBD2 (5 bases each). V gave up 0 bases and J gave up 16 bases, with 13 bases separating them. This CDR3 has 12 residues. Germline assignment: CDR1 MNHEY and CDR2 SVGAGI. The CDR3 region is CASSYSTGQEFF. As DNA, the CDR3 is TGTGCCAGCAGTTACTCGACGGGGCAAGAATTCTTC.